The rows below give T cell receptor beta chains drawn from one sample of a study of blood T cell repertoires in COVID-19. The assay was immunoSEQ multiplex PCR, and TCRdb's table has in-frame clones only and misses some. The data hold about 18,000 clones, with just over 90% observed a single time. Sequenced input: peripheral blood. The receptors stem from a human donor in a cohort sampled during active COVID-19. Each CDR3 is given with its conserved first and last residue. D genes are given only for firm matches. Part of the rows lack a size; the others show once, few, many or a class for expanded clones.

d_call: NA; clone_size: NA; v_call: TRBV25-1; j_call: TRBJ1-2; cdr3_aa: CASSVNRRDYGYTF; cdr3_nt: TGTGCCAGCAGTGTAAACCGACGGGACTATGGCTACACCTTC
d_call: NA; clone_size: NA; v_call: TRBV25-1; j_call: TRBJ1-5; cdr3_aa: CASSERGNSNQPQHF; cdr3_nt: TGTGCCAGCAGCGAGCGCGGGAATAGCAATCAGCCCCAGCATTTT
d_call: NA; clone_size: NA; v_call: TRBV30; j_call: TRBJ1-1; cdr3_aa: CAWSVPGMNTEAFF; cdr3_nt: TGTGCCTGGAGTGTACCAGGAATGAACACTGAAGCTTTCTTT
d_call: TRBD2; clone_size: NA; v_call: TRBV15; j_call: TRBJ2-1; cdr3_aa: CATSTSGNYNEQFF; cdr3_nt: TGTGCCACCAGCACGAGCGGGAACTACAATGAGCAGTTCTTC
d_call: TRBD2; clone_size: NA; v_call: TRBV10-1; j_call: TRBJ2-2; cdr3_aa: CASSPSGVNTGELFF; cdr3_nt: TGCGCCAGCAGTCCGAGCGGGGTTAACACCGGGGAGCTGTTTTTT
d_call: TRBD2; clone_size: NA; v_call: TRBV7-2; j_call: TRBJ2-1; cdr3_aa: CASSRPSGRGNEQFF; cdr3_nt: TGTGCCAGCAGCCGTCCTAGCGGGAGAGGGAATGAGCAGTTCTTC
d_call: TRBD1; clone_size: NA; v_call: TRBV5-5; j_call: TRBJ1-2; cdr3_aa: CASSLAWQGEISGYTF; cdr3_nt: TGTGCCAGCAGCTTGGCCTGGCAGGGGGAAATAAGTGGCTACACCTTC
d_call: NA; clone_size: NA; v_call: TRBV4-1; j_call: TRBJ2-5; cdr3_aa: CASSQDRASKETQYF; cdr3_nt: TGCGCCAGCAGCCAAGATCGTGCTAGCAAAGAGACCCAGTACTTC
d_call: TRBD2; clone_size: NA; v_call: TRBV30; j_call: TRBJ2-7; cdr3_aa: CAWTSSGLVNEQYF; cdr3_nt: TGTGCCTGGACATCATCGGGACTAGTGAACGAGCAGTACTTC
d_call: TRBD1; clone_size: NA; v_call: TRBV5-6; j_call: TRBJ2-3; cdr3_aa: CASSPGTGGTDTQYF; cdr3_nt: TGTGCCAGCAGCCCCGGGACAGGGGGCACAGATACGCAGTATTTT
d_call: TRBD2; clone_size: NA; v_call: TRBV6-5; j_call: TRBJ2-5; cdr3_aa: CASRGGGADTKTQYF; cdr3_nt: TGTGCCAGCAGGGGCGGGGGGGCCGATACGAAGACCCAGTACTTC
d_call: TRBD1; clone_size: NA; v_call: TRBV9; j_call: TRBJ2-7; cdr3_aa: CASSPSPGGTGSYEQYF; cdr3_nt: TGTGCCAGCAGCCCCAGTCCGGGTGGGACAGGTTCCTACGAGCAGTACTTC
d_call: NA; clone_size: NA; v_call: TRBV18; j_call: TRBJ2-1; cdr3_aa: CASSPGAYNEQFF; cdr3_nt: TGTGCCAGCTCACCGGGCGCCTACAATGAGCAGTTCTTC
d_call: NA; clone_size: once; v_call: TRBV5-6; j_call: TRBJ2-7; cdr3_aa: CASSLAGVDYEQYF; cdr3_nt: TGTGCCAGCAGCTTGGCCGGGGTCGATTACGAGCAGTACTTC
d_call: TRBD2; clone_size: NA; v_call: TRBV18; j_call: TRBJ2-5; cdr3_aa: CASSPPIAGGSYQYF; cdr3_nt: TGTGCCAGCTCACCACCTATAGCGGGAGGGTCCTACCAGTACTTC
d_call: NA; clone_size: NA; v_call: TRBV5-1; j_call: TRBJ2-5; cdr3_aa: CASSLDRTEETQYF; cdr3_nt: TGCGCCAGCAGCTTGGATAGGACAGAAGAGACCCAGTACTTC
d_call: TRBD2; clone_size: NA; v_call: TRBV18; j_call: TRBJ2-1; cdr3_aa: CASSPGGPSYNEQFF; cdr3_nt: TGTGCCAGCTCCCCGGGAGGGCCTTCCTACAATGAGCAGTTCTTC
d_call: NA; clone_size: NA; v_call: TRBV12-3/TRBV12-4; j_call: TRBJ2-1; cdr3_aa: CASRPQGFNEQFF; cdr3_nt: TGTGCCAGCAGGCCGCAGGGTTTCAATGAGCAGTTCTTC
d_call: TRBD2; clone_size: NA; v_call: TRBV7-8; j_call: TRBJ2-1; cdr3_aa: CASSLMGLAGYNEQFF; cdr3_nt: TGTGCCAGCAGCTTAATGGGACTAGCGGGTTACAATGAGCAGTTCTTC
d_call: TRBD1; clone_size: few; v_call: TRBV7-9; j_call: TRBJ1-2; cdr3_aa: CASSQSGTEKSYTF; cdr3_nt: TGTGCCAGCAGCCAATCCGGGACAGAAAAGTCCTACACCTTC
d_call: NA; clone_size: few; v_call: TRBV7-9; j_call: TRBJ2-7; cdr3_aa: CASSSSLAPSSYEQYF; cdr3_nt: TGTGCCAGCAGCTCCTCGCTAGCGCCGAGCTCCTACGAGCAGTACTTC
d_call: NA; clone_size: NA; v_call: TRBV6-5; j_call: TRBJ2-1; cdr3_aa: CASSRGVMDEQFF; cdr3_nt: TGTGCCAGCAGCAGGGGAGTGATGGATGAGCAGTTCTTC
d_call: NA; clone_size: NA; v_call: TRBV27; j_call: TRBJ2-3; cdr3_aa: CASSLKGDTQYF; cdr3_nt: TGTGCCAGCAGTTTAAAGGGGGATACGCAGTATTTT
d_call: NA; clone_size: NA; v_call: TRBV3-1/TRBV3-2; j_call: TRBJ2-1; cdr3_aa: CASSQDVAAYNEQFF; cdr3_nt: TGTGCCAGCAGCCAAGATGTAGCGGCCTACAATGAGCAGTTCTTC
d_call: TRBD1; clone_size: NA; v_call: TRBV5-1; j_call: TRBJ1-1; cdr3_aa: CASSQIGQGAPTEAFF; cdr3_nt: TGCGCCAGCAGCCAAATCGGACAGGGGGCGCCGACTGAAGCTTTCTTT
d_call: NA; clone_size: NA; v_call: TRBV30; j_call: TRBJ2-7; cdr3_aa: CAWNDRMEQYF; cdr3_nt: TGTGCCTGGAACGATAGAATGGAGCAGTACTTC
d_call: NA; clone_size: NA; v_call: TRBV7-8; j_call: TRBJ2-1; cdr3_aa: CASSPQEARQFF; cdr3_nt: TGTGCCAGCAGCCCCCAAGAGGCTCGGCAGTTCTTC
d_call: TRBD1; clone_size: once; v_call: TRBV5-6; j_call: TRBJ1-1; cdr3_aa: CASSFTGGNTEAFF; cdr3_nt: TGTGCCAGCAGCTTCACAGGGGGCAACACTGAAGCTTTCTTT
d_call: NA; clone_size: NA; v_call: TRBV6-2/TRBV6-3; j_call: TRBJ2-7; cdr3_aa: CASSRTLLAAYEQYF; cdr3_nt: TGTGCCAGCAGTCGCACGTTACTAGCAGCCTACGAGCAGTACTTC
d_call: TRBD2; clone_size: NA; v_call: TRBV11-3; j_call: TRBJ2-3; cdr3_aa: CASSDGLAGEVADTQYF; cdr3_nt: TGTGCCAGCAGCGACGGACTAGCGGGAGAGGTGGCAGATACGCAGTATTTT
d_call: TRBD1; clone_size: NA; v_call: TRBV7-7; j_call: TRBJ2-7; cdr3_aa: CASSIRTGSSYEQYF; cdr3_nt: TGTGCTAGCAGCATCCGGACAGGATCCTCCTACGAGCAGTACTTC
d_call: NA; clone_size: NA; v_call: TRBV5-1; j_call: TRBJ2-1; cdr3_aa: CASSFLAPTRSPYNEQFF; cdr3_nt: TGCGCCAGCAGCTTCTTGGCCCCAACTAGAAGCCCCTACAATGAGCAGTTCTTC